The 3 T cell receptor beta chains reported below all come from one sample, sequenced in a study of T cell responses to AZD1222 COVID-19 vaccine. Some clones are missing from TCRdb's copy, which holds only in-frame ones; the method was immunoSEQ multiplex PCR. The data contain 100,000 to 150,000 clones, around 84% of them seen just once; the ten biggest clones take up roughly 18%. This specimen was peripheral blood, taken 28 days after the second AZD1222 dose. These receptors were taken from an adult who received the AZD1222 COVID-19 vaccine.

This clone has a single count. V usage is TRBV18 and J usage is TRBJ1-3, with 10 bases identical to TRBD1. CDR1 and CDR2 (germline): KGHSH, LQKENI. Trimming removed 2 bases from V and 9 bases from J; junction bases left unmatched: 13. The CDR3 loop spans 17 amino acids. CDR3 sequence reads: CASSPFLPGQGQGTIYF. DNA for the CDR3: TGTGCCAGCTCACCATTTCTTCCGGGACAGGGGCAGGGCACCATATATTTT.

The chain carries TRBV7-2 and TRBJ2-1, with D tentatively TRBD2 (6 bases). Germline loops: CDR1 SGHTA, CDR2 FQGNSA. CDR3 size: 12 residues. The V and J ends lost 8 bases and 10 bases respectively, with 15 bases between them. The CDR3 DNA is TGTGCCAGCGCGTCAGGAGGGGACGAGCAGTTCTTC. Encoded protein: CASASGGDEQFF.

The genes are TRBV19 and TRBJ2-1, with a tentative D call TRBD2 (7 bases). The CDR3 runs 15 residues. CDR1 LNHDA and CDR2 SQIVND come from the germline V gene (reference sequence). V gave up 6 bases and J gave up 4 bases, with 16 bases separating them. The CDR3 bases are TGTGCCAGTAGGAACGGGGGGCCGTTGTACAATGAGCAGTTCTTC. This gives the protein CASRNGGPLYNEQFF.